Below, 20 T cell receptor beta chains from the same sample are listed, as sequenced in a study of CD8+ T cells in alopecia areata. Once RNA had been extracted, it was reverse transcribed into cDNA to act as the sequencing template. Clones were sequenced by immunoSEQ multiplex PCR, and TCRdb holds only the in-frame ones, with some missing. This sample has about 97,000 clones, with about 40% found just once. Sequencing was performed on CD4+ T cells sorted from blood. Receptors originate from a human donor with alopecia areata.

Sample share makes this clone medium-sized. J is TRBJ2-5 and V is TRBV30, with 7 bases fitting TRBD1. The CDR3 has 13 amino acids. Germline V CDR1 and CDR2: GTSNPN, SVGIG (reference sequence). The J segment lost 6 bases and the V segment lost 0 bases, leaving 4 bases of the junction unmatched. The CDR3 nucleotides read TGTGCCTGGAGTGTAGGGGGCACAAAGACCCAGTACTTC. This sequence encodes CAWSVGGTKTQYF.

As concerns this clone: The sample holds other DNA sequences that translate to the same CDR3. For the CDR3, the DNA is TGTGCCAGCAGCCAAGGGCAGGGGGTAACTGATACGCAGTATTTT. It translates to CASSQGQGVTDTQYF. The genes are TRBV4-2 and TRBJ2-3; 7 bases are shared with TRBD1. The V segment lost 1 base and the J segment 6 bases; nucleotides outside the gene matches: 7. The CDR3 is 15 residues long. Germline V CDR1 and CDR2: LGHNA, YNFKEQ.

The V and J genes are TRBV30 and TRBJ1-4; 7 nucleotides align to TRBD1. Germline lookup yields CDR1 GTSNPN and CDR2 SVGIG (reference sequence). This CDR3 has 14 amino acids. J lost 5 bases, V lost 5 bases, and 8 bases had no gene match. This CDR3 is CAWGPGQLNEKLFF. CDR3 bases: TGTGCCTGGGGTCCGGGACAGTTGAATGAAAAACTGTTTTTT.

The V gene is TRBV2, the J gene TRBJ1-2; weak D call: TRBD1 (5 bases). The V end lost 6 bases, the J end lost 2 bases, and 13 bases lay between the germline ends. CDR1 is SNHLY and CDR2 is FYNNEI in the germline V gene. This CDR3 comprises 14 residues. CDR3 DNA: TGTGCCAGCAGCGGTCTGCAGGGAAACTATGGCTACACCTTC. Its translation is CASSGLQGNYGYTF.

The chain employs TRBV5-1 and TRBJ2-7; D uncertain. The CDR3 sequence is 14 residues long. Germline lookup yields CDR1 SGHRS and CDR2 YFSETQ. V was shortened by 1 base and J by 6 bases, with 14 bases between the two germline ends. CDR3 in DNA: TGCGCCAGCAGCTTGTTCGGCAAACAAGGCGAGCAGTACTTC. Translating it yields CASSLFGKQGEQYF.

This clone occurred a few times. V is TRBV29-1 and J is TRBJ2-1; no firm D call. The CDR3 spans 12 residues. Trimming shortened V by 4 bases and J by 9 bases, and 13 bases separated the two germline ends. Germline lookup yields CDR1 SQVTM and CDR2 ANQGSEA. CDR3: CSVGLAGTEQFF. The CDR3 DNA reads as TGCAGCGTTGGGTTAGCAGGTACTGAGCAGTTCTTC.

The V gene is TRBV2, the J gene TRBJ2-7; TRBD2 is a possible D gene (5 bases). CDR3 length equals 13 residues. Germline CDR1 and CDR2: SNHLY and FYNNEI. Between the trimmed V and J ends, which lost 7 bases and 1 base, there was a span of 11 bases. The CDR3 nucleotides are TGTGCCAGCAACGGGATAGGTTCCTACGAGCAGTACTTC. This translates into CASNGIGSYEQYF.

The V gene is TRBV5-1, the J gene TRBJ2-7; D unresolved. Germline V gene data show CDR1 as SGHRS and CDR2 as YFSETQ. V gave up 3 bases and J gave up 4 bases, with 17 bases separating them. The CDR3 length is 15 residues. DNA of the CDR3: TGCGCCAGCAGCTCTGCAGTGGCCCCTGGTTACGAGCAGTACTTC. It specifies CASSSAVAPGYEQYF. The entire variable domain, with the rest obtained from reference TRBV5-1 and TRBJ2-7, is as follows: KAGVTQTPRYLIKTRGQQVTLSCSPISGHRSVSWYQQTPGQGLQFLFEYFSETQRNKGNFPGRFSGRQFSNSRSEMNVSTLELGDSALYLCASSSAVAPGYEQYFGPGTRLTVT.

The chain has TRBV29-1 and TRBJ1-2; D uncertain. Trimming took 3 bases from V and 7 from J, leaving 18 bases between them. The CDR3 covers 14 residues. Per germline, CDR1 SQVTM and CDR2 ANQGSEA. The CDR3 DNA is TGCAGCGTTGAGTCCTCCGCCCTAGCGAGTGGCTACACCTTC. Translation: CSVESSALASGYTF.

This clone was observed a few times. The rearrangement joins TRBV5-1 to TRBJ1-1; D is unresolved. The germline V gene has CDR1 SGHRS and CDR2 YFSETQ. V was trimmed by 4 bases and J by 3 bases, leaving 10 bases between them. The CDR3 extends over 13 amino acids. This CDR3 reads CASSVTRDTEAFF. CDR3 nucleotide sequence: TGCGCCAGCAGCGTTACACGGGACACTGAAGCTTTCTTT.

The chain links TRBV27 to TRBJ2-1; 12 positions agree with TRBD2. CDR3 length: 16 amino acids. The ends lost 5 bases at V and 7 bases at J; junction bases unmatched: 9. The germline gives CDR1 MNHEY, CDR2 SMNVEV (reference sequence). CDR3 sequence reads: CASSRPTSGRSNEQFF. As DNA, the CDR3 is TGTGCCAGCAGTCGACCGACTAGCGGGAGATCAAATGAGCAGTTCTTC.

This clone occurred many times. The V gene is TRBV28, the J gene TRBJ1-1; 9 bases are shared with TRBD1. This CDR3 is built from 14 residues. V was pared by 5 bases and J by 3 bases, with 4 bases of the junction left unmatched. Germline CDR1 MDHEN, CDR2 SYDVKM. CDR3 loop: CASSITGGHTEAFF. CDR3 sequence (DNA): TGTGCCAGCAGTATAACAGGGGGCCACACTGAAGCTTTCTTT.

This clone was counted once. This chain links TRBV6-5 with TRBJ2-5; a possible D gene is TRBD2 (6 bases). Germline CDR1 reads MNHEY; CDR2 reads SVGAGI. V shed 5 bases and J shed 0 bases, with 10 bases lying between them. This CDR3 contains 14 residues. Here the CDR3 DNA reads TGTGCCAGCAGTCGGGACTTAAACCAAGAGACCCAGTACTTC. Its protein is CASSRDLNQETQYF.

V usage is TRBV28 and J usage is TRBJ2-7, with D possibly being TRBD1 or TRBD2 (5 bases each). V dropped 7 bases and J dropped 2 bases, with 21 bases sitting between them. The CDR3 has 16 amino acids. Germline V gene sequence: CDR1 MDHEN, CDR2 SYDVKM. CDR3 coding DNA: TGTGCCAGCACTAACCCCCGGGGCGCGATCACCTACGAGCAGTACTTC. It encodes CASTNPRGAITYEQYF.

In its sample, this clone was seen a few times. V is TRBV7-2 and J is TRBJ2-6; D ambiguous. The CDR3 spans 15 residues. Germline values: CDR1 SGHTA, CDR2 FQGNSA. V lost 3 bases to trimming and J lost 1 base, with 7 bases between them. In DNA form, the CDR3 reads TGTGCCAGCAGCTTTTCCGGGTCTGGGGCCAACGTCCTGACTTTC. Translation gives CASSFSGSGANVLTF.

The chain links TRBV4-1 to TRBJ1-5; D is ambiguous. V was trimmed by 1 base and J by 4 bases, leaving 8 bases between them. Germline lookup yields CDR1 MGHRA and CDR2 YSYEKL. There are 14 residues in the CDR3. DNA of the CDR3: TGCGCCAGCAGCCAAGGAAGAGGGAATCAGCCCCAGCATTTT. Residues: CASSQGRGNQPQHF.

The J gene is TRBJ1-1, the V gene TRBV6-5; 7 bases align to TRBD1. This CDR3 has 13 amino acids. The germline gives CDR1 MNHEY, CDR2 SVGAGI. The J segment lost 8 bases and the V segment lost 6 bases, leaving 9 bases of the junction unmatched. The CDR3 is CASRTGAEPEAFF. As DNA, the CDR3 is TGTGCCAGCAGAACAGGGGCTGAGCCCGAAGCTTTCTTT.

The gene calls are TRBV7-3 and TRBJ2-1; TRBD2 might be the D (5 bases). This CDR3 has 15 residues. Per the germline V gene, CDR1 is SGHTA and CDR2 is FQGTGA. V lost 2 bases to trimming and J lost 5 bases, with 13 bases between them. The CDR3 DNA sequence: TGTGCCAGCAGCTTAGCTTCGAGGGATGACAATGAGCAGTTCTTC. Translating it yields CASSLASRDDNEQFF. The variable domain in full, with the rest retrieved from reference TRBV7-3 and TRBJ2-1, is GAGVSQTPSNKVTEKGKYVELRCDPISGHTALYWYRQSLGQGPEFLIYFQGTGAADDSGLPNDRFFAVRPEGSVSTLKIQRTERGDSAVYLCASSLASRDDNEQFFGPGTRLTVL.

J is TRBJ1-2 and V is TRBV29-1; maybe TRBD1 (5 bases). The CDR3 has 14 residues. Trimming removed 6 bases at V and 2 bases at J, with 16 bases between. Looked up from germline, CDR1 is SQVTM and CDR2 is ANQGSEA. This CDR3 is CSVASTALNYGYTF. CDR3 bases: TGCAGCGTCGCCTCGACAGCACTGAACTATGGCTACACCTTC.

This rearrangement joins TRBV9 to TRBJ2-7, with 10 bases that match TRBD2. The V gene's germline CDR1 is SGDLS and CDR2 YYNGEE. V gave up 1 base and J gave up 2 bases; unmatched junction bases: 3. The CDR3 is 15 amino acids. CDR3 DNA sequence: TGTGCCAGCAGCGTATCAACTAGCGGGACCTACGAGCAGTACTTC. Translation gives CASSVSTSGTYEQYF. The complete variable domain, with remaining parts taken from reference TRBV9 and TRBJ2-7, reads DSGVTQTPKHLITATGQRVTLRCSPRSGDLSVYWYQQSLDQGLQFLIQYYNGEERAKGNILERFSAQQFPDLHSELNLSSLELGDSALYFCASSVSTSGTYEQYFGPGTRLTVT.